Each of the 16 T cell receptor beta chains below was sequenced from the same sample in a study of T-cell reconstitution after alpha-beta-depleted transplantation in children. During its preparation, the TCRbeta library received unique molecular identifiers. TCRdb itself ran the PCR reads through MiXCR, one entry per CDR3 protein. The sample shows roughly 790,000 distinct CDR3 sequences, 16% of them seen only once. This material consisted of PBMCs, mostly from graft donor cells, taken 360 days after TCRalphabeta/CD19-depleted stem cell transplant. These receptors came from a male patient aged 5 to 17 who had a stem cell transplant for acute lymphoblastic leukemia, so the T cells may come from the graft donor.

The CDR3 is CASSVTVYSNQPQHF. In DNA form, the CDR3 reads TGTGCCAGCAGTGTGACCGTCTATAGCAATCAGCCCCAGCATTTT. The V and J genes are TRBV6-1 and TRBJ1-5; D ambiguous. The CDR3 is made up of 15 amino acids. The germline CDR1 and CDR2 sequences are MNHNS and SASEGT. The V end was cut by 4 bases, the J end by 0 bases, with 10 bases between.

This clonotype was counted a few times. The chain couples TRBV6-5 to TRBJ2-3, with 7 bases fitting TRBD2. Unmatched junction bases numbered 4, after V lost 4 bases and J lost 3 bases. CDR1 MNHEY and CDR2 SVGAGI come from the germline V gene. The CDR3 consists of 14 residues. The CDR3 DNA follows: TGTGCCAGCAGTTCTCATAGCGGGACAGATACGCAGTATTTT. Its translation is CASSSHSGTDTQYF.

This chain joins TRBV5-1 and TRBJ1-2; TRBD1 agrees at 9 bases. Germline trimming cut 2 bases from V and 6 bases from J; bases unmatched to any gene: 11. In germline, CDR1 is SGHRS, CDR2 YFSETQ. This CDR3 comprises 16 residues. The CDR3 loop reads CASSFTGGARINGYTF. The CDR3 nucleotides read TGCGCCAGCAGCTTCACAGGGGGCGCAAGGATCAATGGCTACACCTTC.

The rearrangement links TRBV27 to TRBJ2-5, with no clear D. The CDR3 is 14 residues long. Looked up from germline, CDR1 is MNHEY and CDR2 is SMNVEV (reference sequence). The V gene lost 5 bases and the J gene lost 1 base, with 11 bases spanning the gap. The CDR3 sequence is CASSPTNTQETQYF. The CDR3 coding sequence is TGTGCCAGCAGTCCGACGAACACCCAAGAGACCCAGTACTTC.

This chain uses TRBV18 with TRBJ1-1; D possibly corresponds to TRBD1 (5 bases). Germline V gene sequence: CDR1 KGHSH, CDR2 LQKENI. V lost 2 bases and J lost 4, with 14 bases in between. The CDR3 sequence is 15 residues long. This chain's CDR3 is CASSPVGAGGTEAFF. In DNA form, the CDR3 reads TGTGCCAGCTCACCAGTCGGGGCGGGCGGCACTGAAGCTTTCTTT. The entire variable domain, with the rest obtained from reference TRBV18 and TRBJ1-1, is as follows: NAGVMQNPRHLVRRRGQEARLRCSPMKGHSHVYWYRQLPEEGLKFMVYLQKENIIDESGMPKERFSAEFPKEGPSILRIQQVVRGDSAAYFCASSPVGAGGTEAFFGQGTRLTVV.

This clonotype was seen only a few times. The CDR3, as DNA: TGTGCCAGCAGTGCGCGACTAGCGGGAGAACTTGAGCAGTTCTTC. Its protein is CASSARLAGELEQFF. This chain links TRBV25-1 with TRBJ2-1; TRBD2 matches at 12 bases. The CDR3 totals 15 residues. V trimming: 4 bases; J trimming: 9 bases; junction bases outside the gene matches: 7. CDR1 and CDR2 (germline): MGHDK, SYGVNS.

A few counts support this clonotype. The J gene is TRBJ2-7, the V gene TRBV10-3; D is possibly TRBD2 (6 bases). The CDR3 has 17 residues. Trimming removed 5 bases at V and 0 bases at J, with 20 bases between. The germline CDR1 and CDR2 sequences are ENHRY and SYGVKD. The chain's CDR3 is CAISSPSTSLFSYEQYF. CDR3 in DNA: TGTGCCATCAGTTCCCCCAGTACTAGCCTCTTCTCCTACGAGCAGTACTTC.

This chain links TRBV10-3 with TRBJ1-2, with D maybe TRBD1 (5 bases). Trimming took off 0 bases at V and 4 bases at J, with 9 bases between the two ends. This CDR3 contains 14 residues. Germline CDR1 ENHRY, CDR2 SYGVKD. The CDR3 DNA is TGTGCCATCAGTGAGTCAATTGGGGCCTATGGCTACACCTTC. It encodes CAISESIGAYGYTF.

This clonotype was seen a handful of times. This chain connects TRBV5-1 to TRBJ2-7, with 7 bases identical to TRBD2. The junction had 2 bases not matched to a gene; V was cut back by 5 bases and J by 0 bases. Per the germline V gene, CDR1 is SGHRS and CDR2 is YFSETQ. The CDR3 loop spans 13 amino acids. DNA of the CDR3: TGCGCCAGCAGGGGGGACTACTCCTACGAGCAGTACTTC. The encoded protein is CASRGDYSYEQYF.

This clonotype appeared a few times. V usage is TRBV27 and J usage is TRBJ2-1; 7 nucleotides align to TRBD2. The length of the CDR3 is 15 residues. Trimming cost V 2 bases and J 7 bases; bases outside gene matches: 8. Germline assignment: CDR1 MNHEY and CDR2 SMNVEV (reference sequence). CDR3 protein: CASSLGLAARNEQFF. In DNA, the CDR3 is TGTGCCAGCAGTTTAGGGCTAGCGGCAAGAAATGAGCAGTTCTTC.

This clonotype was counted a few times. The chain links TRBV19 to TRBJ1-5, with 8 bases lining up with TRBD1. With V trimmed by 6 bases and J by 4 bases, 11 bases remained unmatched. From germline, CDR1 is LNHDA and CDR2 SQIVND (reference sequence). CDR3 length: 16 amino acids. The CDR3 sequence: CASSPRPGQGNQPQHF. CDR3 sequence (DNA): TGTGCCAGTAGCCCGAGGCCAGGACAGGGAAATCAGCCCCAGCATTTT.

The rearrangement joins TRBV5-1 to TRBJ2-3; 8 bases match TRBD1. This CDR3 is built from 15 residues. The V gene's germline CDR1 is SGHRS and CDR2 YFSETQ. With 4 bases clipped from V and 5 bases from J, the junction kept 9 bases outside the gene matches. For the CDR3, the DNA is TGCGCCAGCAGCATAGGGACAGGATTTGGAGATACGCAGTATTTT. Protein sequence: CASSIGTGFGDTQYF.

The V and J genes are TRBV29-1 and TRBJ2-1; D might be TRBD1 (6 bases). Trimming stripped 4 bases from V and 5 bases from J, with 15 bases between. CDR1 and CDR2 from the germline V gene are SQVTM and ANQGSEA. The CDR3 has 14 residues. CDR3 in DNA: TGCAGCGTTGGCGGCCCGGACAGTAACAATGAGCAGTTCTTC. It codes for CSVGGPDSNNEQFF.

This clonotype was counted a few times. V gene TRBV7-9 combines with J gene TRBJ2-7, with D perhaps given as TRBD1 or TRBD2 (6 bases each). Per germline, CDR1 SEHNR and CDR2 FQNEAQ (reference sequence). This CDR3 contains 13 residues. The V and J ends lost 5 bases and 5 bases respectively, with 13 bases between them. The CDR3 is CASSPPGANEQYF. The CDR3 bases are TGTGCCAGCAGCCCCCCGGGGGCCAACGAGCAGTACTTC.

In this sample, this clonotype turned up many times. The chain combines TRBV18 with TRBJ2-7; perhaps D is TRBD1 or TRBD2 (5 bases each). Germline values: CDR1 KGHSH, CDR2 LQKENI. Trimming cost V 1 base and J 2 bases, with 6 bases left between them. CDR3 length: 13 amino acids. CDR3 bases: TGTGCCAGCTCACCACAGGGACCCTACGAGCAGTACTTC. This translates into CASSPQGPYEQYF.

This clonotype was observed a few times. The CDR3 sequence is CASSQDRLYNEQFF. Written as DNA, the CDR3 is TGTGCCAGCAGCCAAGATCGGTTGTACAATGAGCAGTTCTTC. V usage is TRBV14 and J usage is TRBJ2-1; no clear D. The CDR3 is 14 amino acids. V lost 0 bases, J lost 4 bases, and 7 bases lay in between. Germline CDR1 is SGHDN and CDR2 is FVKESK.